The 13 T cell receptor beta chains below all came from one sample that was sequenced in a study of blood T cell repertoires in COVID-19. TCRdb's copy holds only in-frame clones and misses some; the assay was immunoSEQ multiplex PCR. Altogether approximately 300,000 clones are present, 86% being singletons, with the ten largest covering around 1.5%. The specimen was peripheral blood. The receptor set was obtained from a woman aged 50 to 65 with acute or convalescent COVID-19.

This rearrangement joins TRBV18 to TRBJ1-2, with TRBD1 identical over 8 bases. CDR3 length: 13 residues. Germline V gene sequence: CDR1 KGHSH, CDR2 LQKENI. With V trimmed by 3 bases and J by 6 bases, 3 bases remained unmatched. CDR3 protein: CASSPDRGNGYTF. For the CDR3, the DNA is TGTGCCAGCTCACCTGACAGGGGTAATGGCTACACCTTC.

The chain combines TRBV5-1 with TRBJ2-1; tentative D call: TRBD1 (6 bases). With 0 bases removed from V and 13 bases from J, the gap between germline ends came to 14 bases. The CDR3 has 13 residues. Germline values: CDR1 SGHRS, CDR2 YFSETQ. CDR3 sequence reads: CASSLDRDEGQFF. Here the CDR3 DNA reads TGCGCCAGCAGCTTGGACAGGGACGAGGGCCAGTTCTTC.

This clone was found a few times. Other DNA sequences in the same sample also yield this CDR3. The genes are TRBV5-1 and TRBJ2-5, with D maybe TRBD1 (6 bases). The CDR3 runs to 14 residues. V was shortened by 4 bases and J by 0 bases, with 10 bases between the two germline ends. CDR1 and CDR2 from the germline V gene are SGHRS and YFSETQ. CDR3 region: CASSPGTNQETQYF. In DNA, the CDR3 is TGCGCCAGCAGCCCCGGGACAAACCAAGAGACCCAGTACTTC.

The genes are TRBV4-3 and TRBJ2-2, with 10 bases matching TRBD2. The germline gives CDR1 LGHNA, CDR2 YSLEER. The CDR3 is 18 amino acids. V was clipped by 0 bases and J by 7 bases; unmatched bases: 11. CDR3 amino acids: CASSQDVIASGSVGELFF. The DNA of the CDR3 is TGCGCCAGCAGCCAAGATGTCATCGCTAGCGGGAGTGTCGGGGAGCTGTTTTTT.

The CDR3 reads CASSAGGGGATDTQYF. CDR3 bases: TGTGCCAGCAGTGCGGGGGGAGGTGGGGCCACAGATACGCAGTATTTT. The chain combines TRBV28 with TRBJ2-3, with 8 bases identical to TRBD2. The CDR3 loop spans 16 amino acids. Germline V gene lookup returns CDR1 MDHEN and CDR2 SYDVKM. The V gene end was trimmed by 5 bases and the J gene end by 2 bases; junction bases not matched to a gene: 9.

The CDR3 reads CASSSRPEAFF. The CDR3 DNA reads TGTGCCAGCAGTTCTAGGCCTGAAGCTTTCTTT. The chain combines TRBV28 with TRBJ1-1; unclear D gene. In germline, CDR1 is MDHEN, CDR2 SYDVKM. CDR3 length: 11 residues. V was trimmed by 4 bases and J by 6 bases, leaving 6 bases between them. The variable domain in full, with the rest retrieved from reference TRBV28 and TRBJ1-1, is DVKVTQSSRYLVKRTGEKVFLECVQDMDHENMFWYRQDPGLGLRLIYFSYDVKMKEKGDIPEGYSVSREKKERFSLILESASTNQTSMYLCASSSRPEAFFGQGTRLTVV.

The chain is built from TRBV18 and TRBJ2-1; tentatively, D is TRBD2 (6 bases). Germline V gene data show CDR1 as KGHSH and CDR2 as LQKENI. Trimming took 3 bases from V and 6 from J, leaving 18 bases between them. The CDR3 has 16 amino acids. CDR3 sequence reads: CASSPSDGSDPNEQFF. DNA of the CDR3: TGTGCCAGCTCACCCTCTGACGGGAGCGATCCCAATGAGCAGTTCTTC.

This clone has just one count. V and J are TRBV3-1 (or the pseudogene TRBV3-2) and TRBJ2-2, with D perhaps matching TRBD2 (5 bases). The germline CDR1 and CDR2 sequences are LGHDT and YNNKEL (reference sequence). Trimming took off 1 base at V and 4 bases at J, with 13 bases between the two ends. The CDR3 contains 16 residues. The CDR3 region is CASSQVATRPTGELFF. The CDR3 nucleotides are TGTGCCAGCAGCCAAGTTGCCACTAGACCCACCGGGGAGCTGTTTTTT.

The V and J genes are TRBV12-3 or TRBV12-4 and TRBJ2-7; D is ambiguous. The CDR3 extends over 13 amino acids. Trimming removed 4 bases from V and 0 bases from J, with 7 bases in between. The CDR3 loop is CASSYPSSYEQYF. CDR3 bases: TGTGCCAGCAGTTACCCGAGCTCCTACGAGCAGTACTTC.

The DNA of the CDR3 is TGTGCCAGCAGCTTATTTGCAGATTACAATGAGCAGTTCTTC. This translates into CASSLFADYNEQFF. The V and J genes are TRBV7-2 and TRBJ2-1; the D is unclear. V was trimmed by 2 bases and J by 4 bases, leaving 9 bases between them. Germline V gene data show CDR1 as SGHTA and CDR2 as FQGNSA. The CDR3 loop spans 14 amino acids.

This sequence joins TRBV27 and TRBJ2-7; 7 positions match TRBD1. V shed 6 bases, J shed 2 bases, and the junction held 4 bases outside the gene matches. The CDR3 extends over 13 amino acids. Germline V gene lookup returns CDR1 MNHEY and CDR2 SMNVEV (reference sequence). CDR3 sequence reads: CASSDRAPYEQYF. The CDR3 region has the DNA TGTGCCAGCAGCGACAGGGCCCCCTACGAGCAGTACTTC.

This clone was seen once. The rearrangement links TRBV2 to TRBJ1-2; D is unclear. Germline loops: CDR1 SNHLY, CDR2 FYNNEI. The germline V and J ends were trimmed by 5 bases and 0 bases, with 7 bases remaining between them. The CDR3 length is 13 residues. In DNA, the CDR3 is TGTGCCAGCAGTAGAGCAACTAACTATGGCTACACCTTC. This translates into CASSRATNYGYTF.

Turning to this clone: Other nucleotide sequences from this sample produce the same CDR3. The chain has TRBV28 and TRBJ2-3; no reliable D call. CDR3 length: 13 residues. From germline, CDR1 is MDHEN and CDR2 SYDVKM. V shed 6 bases and J shed 0 bases, with 7 bases lying between them. The DNA of the CDR3 is TGTGCCAGCAGCCCTCCTAGCACAGATACGCAGTATTTT. Residues: CASSPPSTDTQYF. The whole variable domain, remainder taken from reference TRBV28 and TRBJ2-3, is DVKVTQSSRYLVKRTGEKVFLECVQDMDHENMFWYRQDPGLGLRLIYFSYDVKMKEKGDIPEGYSVSREKKERFSLILESASTNQTSMYLCASSPPSTDTQYFGPGTRLTVL.